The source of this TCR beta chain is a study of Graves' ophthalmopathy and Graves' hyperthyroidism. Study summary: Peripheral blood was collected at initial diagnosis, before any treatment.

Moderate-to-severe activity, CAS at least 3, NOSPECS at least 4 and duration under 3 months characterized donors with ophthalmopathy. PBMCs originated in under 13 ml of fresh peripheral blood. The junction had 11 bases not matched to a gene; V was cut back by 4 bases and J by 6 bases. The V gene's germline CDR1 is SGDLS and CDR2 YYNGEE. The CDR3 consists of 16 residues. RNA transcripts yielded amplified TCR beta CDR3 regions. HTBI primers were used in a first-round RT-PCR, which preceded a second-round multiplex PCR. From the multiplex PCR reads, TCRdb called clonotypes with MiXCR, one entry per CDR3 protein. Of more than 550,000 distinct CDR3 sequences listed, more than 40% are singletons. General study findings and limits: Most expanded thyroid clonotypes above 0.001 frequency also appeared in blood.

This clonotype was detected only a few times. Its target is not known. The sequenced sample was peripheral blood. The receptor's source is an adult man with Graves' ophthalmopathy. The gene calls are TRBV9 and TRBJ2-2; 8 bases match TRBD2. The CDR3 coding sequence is TGTGCCAGCAGCCCGCCGACTAGCGCGAAAGCCGGGGAGCTGTTTTTT. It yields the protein CASSPPTSAKAGELFF.